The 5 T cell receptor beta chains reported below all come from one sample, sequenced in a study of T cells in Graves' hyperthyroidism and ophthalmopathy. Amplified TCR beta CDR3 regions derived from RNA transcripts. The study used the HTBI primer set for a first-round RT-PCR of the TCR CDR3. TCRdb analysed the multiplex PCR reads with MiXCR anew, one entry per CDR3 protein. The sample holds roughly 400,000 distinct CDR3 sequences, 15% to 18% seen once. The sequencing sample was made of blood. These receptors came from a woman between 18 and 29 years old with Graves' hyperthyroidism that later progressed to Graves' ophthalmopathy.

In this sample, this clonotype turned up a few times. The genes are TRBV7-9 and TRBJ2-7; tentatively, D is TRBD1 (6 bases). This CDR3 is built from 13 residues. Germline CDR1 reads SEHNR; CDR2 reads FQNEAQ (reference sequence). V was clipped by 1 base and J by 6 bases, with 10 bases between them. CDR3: CASSLEGRGEQYF. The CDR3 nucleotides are TGTGCCAGCAGCTTAGAGGGCAGGGGCGAGCAGTACTTC. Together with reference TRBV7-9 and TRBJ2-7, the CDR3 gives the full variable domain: DTGVSQNPRHKITKRGQNVTFRCDPISEHNRLYWYRQTLGQGPEFLTYFQNEAQLEKSRLLSDRFSAERPKGSFSTLEIQRTEQGDSAMYLCASSLEGRGEQYFGPGTRLTVT.

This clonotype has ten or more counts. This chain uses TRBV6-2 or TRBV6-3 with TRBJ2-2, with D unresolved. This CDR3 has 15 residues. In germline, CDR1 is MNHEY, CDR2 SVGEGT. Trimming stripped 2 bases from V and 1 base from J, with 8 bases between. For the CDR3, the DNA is TGTGCCAGCAGTTACGGATATAGGAACACCGGGGAGCTGTTTTTT. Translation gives CASSYGYRNTGELFF.

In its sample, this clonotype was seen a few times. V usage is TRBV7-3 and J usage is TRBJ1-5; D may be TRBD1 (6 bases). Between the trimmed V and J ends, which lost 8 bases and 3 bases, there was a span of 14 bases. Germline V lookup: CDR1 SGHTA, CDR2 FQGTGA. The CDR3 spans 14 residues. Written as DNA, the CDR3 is TGTGCCAGCTGGAGGGGACACCCCAATCAGCCCCAGCATTTT. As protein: CASWRGHPNQPQHF.

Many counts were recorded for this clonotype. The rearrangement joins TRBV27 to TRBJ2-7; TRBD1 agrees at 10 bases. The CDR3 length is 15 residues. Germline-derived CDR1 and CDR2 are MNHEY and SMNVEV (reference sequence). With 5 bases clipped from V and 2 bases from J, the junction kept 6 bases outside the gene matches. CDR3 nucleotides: TGTGCCAGCAGTGGCCCGGGACAGGGGACCTACGAGCAGTACTTC. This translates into CASSGPGQGTYEQYF.

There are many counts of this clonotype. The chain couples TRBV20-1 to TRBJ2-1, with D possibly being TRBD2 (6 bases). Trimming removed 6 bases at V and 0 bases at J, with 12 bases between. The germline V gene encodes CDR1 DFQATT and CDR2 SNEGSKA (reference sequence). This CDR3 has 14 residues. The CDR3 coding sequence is TGCAGTGCCCTCACTAGCTCCTCCTACAATGAGCAGTTCTTC. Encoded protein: CSALTSSSYNEQFF.